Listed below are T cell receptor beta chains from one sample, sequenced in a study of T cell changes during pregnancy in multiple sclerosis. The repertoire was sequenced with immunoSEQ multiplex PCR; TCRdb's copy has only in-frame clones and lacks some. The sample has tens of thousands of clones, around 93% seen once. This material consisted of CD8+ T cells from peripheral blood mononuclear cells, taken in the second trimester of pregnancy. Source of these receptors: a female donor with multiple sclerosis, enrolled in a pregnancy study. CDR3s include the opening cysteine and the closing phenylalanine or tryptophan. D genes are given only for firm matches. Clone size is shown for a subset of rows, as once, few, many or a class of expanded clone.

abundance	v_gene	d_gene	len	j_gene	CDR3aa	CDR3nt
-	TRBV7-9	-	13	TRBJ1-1	CASSLVAGPEAFF	TGTGCCAGCAGCTTAGTTGCAGGGCCTGAAGCTTTCTTT
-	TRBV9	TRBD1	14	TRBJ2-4	CASSVGQGKNIQYF	TGTGCCAGCAGCGTGGGACAGGGGAAAAACATTCAGTACTTC
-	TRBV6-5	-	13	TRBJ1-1	CASSWPGTTEAFF	TGTGCCAGCAGTTGGCCGGGGACAACTGAAGCTTTCTTT
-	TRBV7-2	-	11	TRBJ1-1	CASTLPVEAFF	TGTGCCAGCACCCTCCCCGTTGAAGCTTTCTTT
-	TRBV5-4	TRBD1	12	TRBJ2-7	CATYGKQGVQYF	TGTGCCACCTATGGGAAGCAGGGGGTGCAGTACTTC
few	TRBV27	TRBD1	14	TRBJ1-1	CASSTRGTVTEAFF	TGTGCCAGCAGTACCAGGGGGACGGTCACTGAAGCTTTCTTT
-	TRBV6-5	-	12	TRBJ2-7	CASSPMGLKQYF	TGTGCCAGCAGTCCAATGGGGCTCAAGCAGTACTTC
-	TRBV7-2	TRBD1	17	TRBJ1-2	CASSLGQLGEFNYGYTF	TGTGCCAGCAGCTTGGGACAGCTAGGAGAATTTAACTATGGCTACACCTTC
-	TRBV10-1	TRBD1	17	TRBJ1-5	CARMTRTGNGSNQPQHF	TGCGCCAGGATGACCCGGACAGGGAACGGGAGCAATCAGCCCCAGCATTTT
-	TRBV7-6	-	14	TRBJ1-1	CASSVSGANTEAFF	TGTGCCAGCAGCGTCTCAGGGGCGAACACTGAAGCTTTCTTT
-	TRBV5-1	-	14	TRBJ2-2	CASSWAGVTGELFF	TGCGCCAGCAGCTGGGCAGGGGTCACCGGGGAGCTGTTTTTT
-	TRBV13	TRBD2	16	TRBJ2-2	CASSFASGGAHGELFF	TGTGCCAGCAGCTTCGCAAGCGGGGGGGCTCACGGGGAGCTGTTTTTT
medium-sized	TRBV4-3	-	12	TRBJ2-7	CASSPRSYEQYF	TGCGCCAGCAGCCCTAGATCCTACGAGCAGTACTTC
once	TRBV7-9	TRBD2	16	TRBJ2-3	CASSPPAGGSTDTQYF	TGTGCCAGCAGCCCTCCGGCGGGGGGCAGCACAGATACGCAGTATTTT
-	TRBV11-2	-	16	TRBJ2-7	CASSLVVQGPSYEQYF	TGTGCCAGCAGCTTAGTGGTTCAGGGTCCCTCCTACGAGCAGTACTTC
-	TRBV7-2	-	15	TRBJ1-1	CASSLGMGGNTEAFF	TGTGCCAGCAGCTTAGGGATGGGGGGGAACACTGAAGCTTTCTTT
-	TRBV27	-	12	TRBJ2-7	CASSLTAGPQYF	TGTGCCAGCAGTTTAACGGCGGGACCGCAGTACTTC